A selection of T cell receptor beta chains follows, all from one sample in a study of T-cell reconstitution after alpha-beta-depleted transplantation in children. TCRdb ran MiXCR on the PCR reads and lists one entry per CDR3 protein. The sample carries about 240,000 distinct CDR3 sequences, around 13% recorded once. The sample consisted of PBMCs from the stem cell graft donor, taken from the stem cell graft. The receptors shown here come from a human donor who donated a stem cell graft to a child with acute lymphoblastic leukemia. Both conserved end residues are part of each CDR3. D genes are given only for firm matches. Not every row has a clone size; where given, it reads once, few, many or a size class.

j_gene: TRBJ2-1
d_gene: TRBD2
abundance: .
v_gene: TRBV7-6
CDR3nt: TGTGCCAGCAGCATGGGGGGGACTAGCGGTTACAATGAGCAGTTCTTC
CDR3aa: CASSMGGTSGYNEQFF

j_gene: TRBJ2-3
d_gene: .
abundance: .
v_gene: TRBV5-1
CDR3nt: TGCGCCAGCAGCTCCCGGAGGGGCACAGATACGCAGTATTTT
CDR3aa: CASSSRRGTDTQYF

j_gene: TRBJ2-4
d_gene: .
abundance: few
v_gene: TRBV4-3
CDR3nt: TGCGCCAGCAGCCAAGGGTCCGGACGGGCTAGGATTCAGTACTTC
CDR3aa: CASSQGSGRARIQYF

j_gene: TRBJ2-1
d_gene: TRBD1
abundance: many
v_gene: TRBV10-3
CDR3nt: TGTGCCATCAGTGTGGGACAGGGCTCCTACAATGAGCAGTTCTTC
CDR3aa: CAISVGQGSYNEQFF

j_gene: TRBJ2-7
d_gene: .
abundance: many
v_gene: TRBV12-3/TRBV12-4
CDR3nt: TGTGCCAGCTGCAACTCGGGGTTTAAGGTGGGCGAGCAGTACTTC
CDR3aa: CASCNSGFKVGEQYF

j_gene: TRBJ2-5
d_gene: .
abundance: .
v_gene: TRBV21-1
CDR3nt: TGTGCCAGCAGCAAAGCGCCGAGCGGGTCAGAGGCGACCCAGTACTTC
CDR3aa: CASSKAPSGSEATQYF

j_gene: TRBJ2-1
d_gene: .
abundance: many
v_gene: TRBV7-2
CDR3nt: TGTGCCGCTTCTTCCCGCGAACAGGGTACCAATGAGCAGTTCTTC
CDR3aa: CAASSREQGTNEQFF

j_gene: TRBJ2-2
d_gene: .
abundance: .
v_gene: TRBV29-1
CDR3nt: TGCAGCGTTGAGAAAACCAACACCGGGGAGCTGTTTTTT
CDR3aa: CSVEKTNTGELFF

j_gene: TRBJ2-2
d_gene: .
abundance: many
v_gene: TRBV25-1
CDR3nt: TGTGCCAGCAGTGAATGGGGCAGCCCGAACACCGGGGAGCTGTTTTTT
CDR3aa: CASSEWGSPNTGELFF

j_gene: TRBJ2-5
d_gene: .
abundance: .
v_gene: TRBV20-1
CDR3nt: TGCAGTGCTAGAGATCACGGCGGGGCGGTGGAGACCCAGTACTTC
CDR3aa: CSARDHGGAVETQYF

j_gene: TRBJ2-1
d_gene: TRBD1
abundance: many
v_gene: TRBV6-1
CDR3nt: TGTGCCAGCAGAGCATCAGGGGGCTACAATGAGCAGTTCTTC
CDR3aa: CASRASGGYNEQFF

j_gene: TRBJ2-1
d_gene: TRBD2
abundance: many
v_gene: TRBV10-3
CDR3nt: TGTGCCATCAGTGAGTCCGGGGGGTACTCCTACAATGAGCAGTTCTTC
CDR3aa: CAISESGGYSYNEQFF

j_gene: TRBJ2-1
d_gene: .
abundance: many
v_gene: TRBV29-1
CDR3nt: TGCAGCGTTGCCTCGTACAATGAGCAGTTCTTC
CDR3aa: CSVASYNEQFF

j_gene: TRBJ1-5
d_gene: TRBD1
abundance: many
v_gene: TRBV12-3/TRBV12-4
CDR3nt: TGTGCCAGCACCTTACAGGGGAGCAATCAGCCCCAGCATTTT
CDR3aa: CASTLQGSNQPQHF

j_gene: TRBJ2-1
d_gene: .
abundance: many
v_gene: TRBV12-3/TRBV12-4
CDR3nt: TGTGCCAGCAGATCTATCGGGTCGTGGTACAATGAGCAGTTCTTC
CDR3aa: CASRSIGSWYNEQFF

j_gene: TRBJ2-3
d_gene: TRBD2
abundance: many
v_gene: TRBV4-2
CDR3nt: TGTGCCAGCAGCCACACCACTAGCGGGAGTTCTGATACGCAGTATTTT
CDR3aa: CASSHTTSGSSDTQYF

j_gene: TRBJ2-2
d_gene: .
abundance: many
v_gene: TRBV5-1
CDR3nt: TGCGCCAGCAGTAAGGCCTCGAACACCGGGGAGCTGTTTTTT
CDR3aa: CASSKASNTGELFF

j_gene: TRBJ1-1
d_gene: .
abundance: many
v_gene: TRBV12-3/TRBV12-4
CDR3nt: TGTGCCAGCAGTTTGGGGCTAGAGACTGAAGCTTTCTTT
CDR3aa: CASSLGLETEAFF

j_gene: TRBJ2-7
d_gene: .
abundance: .
v_gene: TRBV29-1
CDR3nt: TGCAGCGTTGGTCATCGGGAACGGGCCTACGAGCAGTACTTC
CDR3aa: CSVGHRERAYEQYF

j_gene: TRBJ2-7
d_gene: .
abundance: many
v_gene: TRBV6-2/TRBV6-3
CDR3nt: TGTGCCAGCAGTAAATCCGGGACACACTACGAGCAGTACTTC
CDR3aa: CASSKSGTHYEQYF

j_gene: TRBJ2-3
d_gene: .
abundance: many
v_gene: TRBV5-1
CDR3nt: TGCGCCAGCAGCTTGTTACAGCCGAGCACAGATACGCAGTATTTT
CDR3aa: CASSLLQPSTDTQYF

j_gene: TRBJ2-1
d_gene: TRBD2
abundance: .
v_gene: TRBV7-9
CDR3nt: TGTGCCAGCAGCCCCTACATAGCGGGGGCGGGAAATGAGCAGTTCTTC
CDR3aa: CASSPYIAGAGNEQFF

j_gene: TRBJ2-1
d_gene: .
abundance: many
v_gene: TRBV7-8
CDR3nt: TGTGCCAGCAGCTTAGCTGACAGGAACAATGAGCAGTTCTTC
CDR3aa: CASSLADRNNEQFF

j_gene: TRBJ2-1
d_gene: .
abundance: many
v_gene: TRBV28
CDR3nt: TGTGCCAGCAGTTTTCGGGGCCCCACCTACAATGAGCAGTTCTTC
CDR3aa: CASSFRGPTYNEQFF

j_gene: TRBJ2-3
d_gene: TRBD2
abundance: many
v_gene: TRBV6-1
CDR3nt: TGTGCCAGCATGGGAAGCGGGGGGATCACAGATACGCAGTATTTT
CDR3aa: CASMGSGGITDTQYF

j_gene: TRBJ2-3
d_gene: .
abundance: many
v_gene: TRBV9
CDR3nt: TGTGCCAGCAGCCCCCGATATGCAGATACGCAGTATTTT
CDR3aa: CASSPRYADTQYF

j_gene: TRBJ2-3
d_gene: .
abundance: many
v_gene: TRBV9
CDR3nt: TGTGCCAGCAGCGTAACGGCTCGAGCAGTGGGAGGTCCAGCGGATACGCAGTATTTT
CDR3aa: CASSVTARAVGGPADTQYF

j_gene: TRBJ2-1
d_gene: .
abundance: .
v_gene: TRBV30
CDR3nt: TGTGCCGGTGCGGTCATTCCCTACAATGAGCAGTTCTTC
CDR3aa: CAGAVIPYNEQFF

j_gene: TRBJ2-1
d_gene: .
abundance: few
v_gene: TRBV20-1
CDR3nt: TGCAGTGCTAGAATCCCTTTAGAGGTACGTGAGCAGTTCTTC
CDR3aa: CSARIPLEVREQFF

j_gene: TRBJ1-1
d_gene: .
abundance: many
v_gene: TRBV20-1
CDR3nt: TGCAGTGCCCTCCGGGCAGGGATCACTGAAGCTTTCTTT
CDR3aa: CSALRAGITEAFF

j_gene: TRBJ1-5
d_gene: .
abundance: many
v_gene: TRBV7-2
CDR3nt: TGTGCCAGCAGCTTAGATTATCAGCCCCAGCATTTT
CDR3aa: CASSLDYQPQHF

j_gene: TRBJ2-7
d_gene: .
abundance: .
v_gene: TRBV7-9
CDR3nt: TGTGCCAGCAGCCCTGAGGCGAGGGCCTACGAGCAGTACTTC
CDR3aa: CASSPEARAYEQYF

j_gene: TRBJ2-7
d_gene: TRBD1
abundance: few
v_gene: TRBV6-1
CDR3nt: TGTGCCACCAGGGACAGGGGCTCGAACGAGCAGTACTTC
CDR3aa: CATRDRGSNEQYF

j_gene: TRBJ2-7
d_gene: .
abundance: many
v_gene: TRBV7-2
CDR3nt: TGTGCCAGCAGCCCAGGACTAGGGGGTCGAGAGCAGTACTTC
CDR3aa: CASSPGLGGREQYF

j_gene: TRBJ1-1
d_gene: .
abundance: few
v_gene: TRBV12-3/TRBV12-4
CDR3nt: TGTGCCAGCAGTCCCCTGGGGCCTGAAGCTTTCTTT
CDR3aa: CASSPLGPEAFF

j_gene: TRBJ2-7
d_gene: .
abundance: .
v_gene: TRBV20-1
CDR3nt: TGCAGTGCTAGACTCTTGTCATATTACGAGCAGTACTTC
CDR3aa: CSARLLSYYEQYF

j_gene: TRBJ2-1
d_gene: .
abundance: many
v_gene: TRBV7-9
CDR3nt: TGTGCCAGCAGCTTAGCGCTAACAGGCGATGAGCAGTTCTTC
CDR3aa: CASSLALTGDEQFF

j_gene: TRBJ1-5
d_gene: .
abundance: many
v_gene: TRBV2
CDR3nt: TGTGCCAGCCGCGTCAGAGCAGGGCAAACCAATCAGCCCCAGCATTTT
CDR3aa: CASRVRAGQTNQPQHF

j_gene: TRBJ2-1
d_gene: .
abundance: many
v_gene: TRBV6-1
CDR3nt: TGTGCCAGCAATGGGGGCTACAATGAGCAGTTCTTC
CDR3aa: CASNGGYNEQFF

j_gene: TRBJ2-2
d_gene: TRBD2
abundance: .
v_gene: TRBV7-9
CDR3nt: TGTGCCAGCAGCTCCCCCTTAGCGGGAGCGAACACCGGGGAGCTGTTTTTT
CDR3aa: CASSSPLAGANTGELFF

j_gene: TRBJ1-1
d_gene: .
abundance: many
v_gene: TRBV12-3/TRBV12-4
CDR3nt: TGTGCCGAAACCCTGGGGGGGGACGCTGAAGCTTTCTTT
CDR3aa: CAETLGGDAEAFF

j_gene: TRBJ2-1
d_gene: .
abundance: many
v_gene: TRBV24-1
CDR3nt: TGTGCCACCAGTGATCTCGCCGCTAGCTCCTACAATGAGCAGTTCTTC
CDR3aa: CATSDLAASSYNEQFF

j_gene: TRBJ1-5
d_gene: .
abundance: .
v_gene: TRBV19
CDR3nt: TGTGCCAGTAGTATACGCGGTTATAGCAATCAGCCCCAGCATTTT
CDR3aa: CASSIRGYSNQPQHF

j_gene: TRBJ2-3
d_gene: .
abundance: many
v_gene: TRBV6-2/TRBV6-3
CDR3nt: TGTGCCAGCAGAGCCCGAAGCTCTGGCACAGATACGCAGTATTTT
CDR3aa: CASRARSSGTDTQYF

j_gene: TRBJ1-5
d_gene: .
abundance: many
v_gene: TRBV20-1
CDR3nt: TGCAGTCTAATCCGATCGGGACTCGGCAATCAGCCCCAGCATTTT
CDR3aa: CSLIRSGLGNQPQHF

j_gene: TRBJ2-7
d_gene: TRBD2
abundance: many
v_gene: TRBV5-1
CDR3nt: TGCGCCAGCAGCCCCGGACTAGCGGCGAGCTACGAGCAGTACTTC
CDR3aa: CASSPGLAASYEQYF

j_gene: TRBJ2-3
d_gene: .
abundance: few
v_gene: TRBV5-6
CDR3nt: TGTGCCAGCACCCCGTACGGGACTTATTCTAGCACAGATACGCAGTATTTT
CDR3aa: CASTPYGTYSSTDTQYF

j_gene: TRBJ2-7
d_gene: .
abundance: .
v_gene: TRBV7-1
CDR3nt: TGTGCCAGCAGCTCCACAGAGAGCTACGAGCAGTACTTC
CDR3aa: CASSSTESYEQYF

j_gene: TRBJ1-2
d_gene: .
abundance: once
v_gene: TRBV30
CDR3nt: TGTGCCTGGAGTGAGTGGGTCGGCGGCTACACCTTC
CDR3aa: CAWSEWVGGYTF

j_gene: TRBJ1-2
d_gene: .
abundance: few
v_gene: TRBV20-1
CDR3nt: TGCAGTGCTAGAGATAGGGTGGGCGGGGGCCGGGACGGCTACACCTTC
CDR3aa: CSARDRVGGGRDGYTF